This T cell receptor (beta chain) was sequenced for a study of blood T cell repertoires in COVID-19. CDR1 and CDR2 (germline): SGHNT, YYREEE (reference sequence). This CDR3 spans 16 amino acids. V shed 0 bases and J 0 bases; nucleotides not matched to a gene: 5. As handled by the study authors: Reference gene primer amplification gave estimated nucleated cell counts. Profiled with immunoSEQ multiplex PCR; TCRdb holds only in-frame clones, not every one. That table supplies the V and J calls and clone size; D and trimming were determined from the DNA. The table includes around 190,000 clones, 88% detected once.

This chain connects TRBV5-4 to TRBJ2-7, with 8 bases aligning to TRBD2. The sequenced sample consisted of peripheral blood. The sequence was obtained from a young man with acute or convalescent COVID-19. The CDR3 nucleotides read TGTGCCAGCAGCTTGGTAGTGGCGGGGGGCTCCTACGAGCAGTACTTC. Amino acid sequence: CASSLVVAGGSYEQYF.